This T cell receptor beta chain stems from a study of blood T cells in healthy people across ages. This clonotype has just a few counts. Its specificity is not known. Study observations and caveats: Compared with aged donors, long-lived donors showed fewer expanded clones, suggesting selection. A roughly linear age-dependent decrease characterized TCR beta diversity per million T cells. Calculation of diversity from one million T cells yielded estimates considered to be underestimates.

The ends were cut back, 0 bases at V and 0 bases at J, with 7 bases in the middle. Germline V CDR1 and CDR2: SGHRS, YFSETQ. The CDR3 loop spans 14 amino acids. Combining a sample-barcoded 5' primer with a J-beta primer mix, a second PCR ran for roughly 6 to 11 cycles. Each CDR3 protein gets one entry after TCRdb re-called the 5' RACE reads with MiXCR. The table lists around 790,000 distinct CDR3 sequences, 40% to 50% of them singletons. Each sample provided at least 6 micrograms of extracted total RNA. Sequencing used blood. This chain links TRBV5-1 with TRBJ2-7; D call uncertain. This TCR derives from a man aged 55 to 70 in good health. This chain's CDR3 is CASSLGWSSYEQYF. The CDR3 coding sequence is TGCGCCAGCAGCTTGGGGTGGAGCTCCTACGAGCAGTACTTC.